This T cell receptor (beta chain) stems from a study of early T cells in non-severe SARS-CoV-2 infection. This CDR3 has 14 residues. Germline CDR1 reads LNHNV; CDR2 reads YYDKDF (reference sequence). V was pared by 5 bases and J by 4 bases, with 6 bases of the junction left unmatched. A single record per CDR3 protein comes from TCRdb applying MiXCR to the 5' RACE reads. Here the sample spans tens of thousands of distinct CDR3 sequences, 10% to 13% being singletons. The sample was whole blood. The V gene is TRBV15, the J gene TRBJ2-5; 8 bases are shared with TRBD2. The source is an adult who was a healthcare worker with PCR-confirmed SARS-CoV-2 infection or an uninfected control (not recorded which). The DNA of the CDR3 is TGTGCCACCAGCCCAGCGGGAGTGGGAGAGACCCAGTACTTC. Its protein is CATSPAGVGETQYF.